The 27 T cell receptor beta chains presented below share a single source sample, sequenced in a study of T cell repertoires in cytomegalovirus infection. These receptors' antigens are unknown. MiXCR was run by TCRdb on the reads, yielding one entry per CDR3 protein. The table has about 83,000 distinct CDR3 sequences, around 49% seen once. Sequenced material: CD8+ T cells from cultured PBMCs, taken from culture after CMV antigen stimulation. These receptors all come from a human donor in good health (CMV status not recorded). Some clones in this sample may be carry-over from other donors' samples.

The CDR3 nucleotides are TGTGCCAGCAGCTTAGAGGGAGGACTGCAAAACACCATATATTTT. Translation gives CASSLEGGLQNTIYF. The rearrangement links TRBV11-2 to TRBJ1-3; D is undetermined. Germline CDR1 reads SGHAT; CDR2 reads FQNNGV. V dropped 0 bases and J dropped 6 bases, with 12 bases sitting between them. The CDR3 is 15 amino acids.

The chain has TRBV7-9 and TRBJ1-1, with D possibly matching TRBD1 (6 bases). CDR3 size: 16 residues. V lost 5 bases and J 4 bases, leaving 20 bases between the germline ends. Germline V lookup: CDR1 SEHNR, CDR2 FQNEAQ (reference sequence). The CDR3 is CASSHGGQGIGTEAFF. Written as DNA, the CDR3 is TGTGCCAGCAGCCACGGGGGGCAGGGCATAGGCACTGAAGCTTTCTTT.

V and J are TRBV6-5 and TRBJ2-7; 10 bases map to TRBD1. This CDR3 spans 15 amino acids. V trimming: 5 bases; J trimming: 4 bases; junction bases outside the gene matches: 8. CDR1 and CDR2 from the germline V gene are MNHEY and SVGAGI. The DNA of the CDR3 is TGTGCCAGCAGTGTAACGGGACAGGGGAGATACGAGCAGTACTTC. It translates to CASSVTGQGRYEQYF.

This clonotype was recorded a few times. A junction boundary mismatches the germline segment, possibly from a read error. CDR3 DNA sequence: TGTGCTAGCAGTTTAGCGAGCGGGAGTAGGAATGAGCAGTTCTTC. Amino acids: CASSLASGSRNEQFF. The chain recombines TRBV7-6 with TRBJ2-1; 8 bases line up with TRBD2. Germline V gene lookup returns CDR1 SGHVS and CDR2 FNYEAQ. CDR3 size: 15 residues.

This clonotype was counted only a few times. The V call is TRBV11-2, the J call TRBJ1-2, with unresolved D. The germline V and J ends were trimmed by 5 bases and 8 bases, with 24 bases remaining between them. Germline V gene sequence: CDR1 SGHAT, CDR2 FQNNGV. The CDR3 has 16 residues. Here the CDR3 DNA reads TGTGCCAGCAGCCACTTCACAGCTGTGGGAGTACGAGGCTACACCTTC. Translating it yields CASSHFTAVGVRGYTF.

CDR3 bases: TGTGCCAGCAGCTTGAAGCGGGAGAGAACGAATGAGCAGTTCTTC. This gives the protein CASSLKRERTNEQFF. The chain links TRBV5-4 to TRBJ2-1; TRBD2 agrees at 8 bases. Germline V gene lookup returns CDR1 SGHNT and CDR2 YYREEE (reference sequence). The trim removed 1 base at V and 7 bases at J, leaving 7 bases unmatched. CDR3 length equals 15 residues.

The chain combines TRBV20-1 with TRBJ2-7, with D perhaps matching TRBD1 or TRBD2 (5 bases each). The germline V gene has CDR1 DFQATT and CDR2 SNEGSKA (reference sequence). This CDR3 has 14 residues. The ends were cut back, 5 bases at V and 4 bases at J, with 18 bases in the middle. CDR3 bases: TGCAGTGCTCCCCGAGGGCAGGGATTGTACGAGCAGTACTTC. Residues: CSAPRGQGLYEQYF.

The V gene is TRBV4-1, the J gene TRBJ1-1; D is ambiguous. The CDR3 loop spans 16 amino acids. V lost 4 bases and J lost 0, with 15 bases in between. Germline V gene data show CDR1 as MGHRA and CDR2 as YSYEKL. The CDR3 here is CASSPLRGGMNTEAFF. The CDR3 nucleotides read TGCGCCAGCAGCCCCCTTCGAGGAGGGATGAACACTGAAGCTTTCTTT.

The chain couples TRBV11-2 to TRBJ1-5; D unresolved. The germline V gene has CDR1 SGHAT and CDR2 FQNNGV. This CDR3 is 13 amino acids long. V shed 0 bases and J shed 7 bases, with 7 bases lying between them. CDR3 residues: CASSLDLGQPQHF. The CDR3 DNA sequence: TGTGCCAGCAGCTTAGACCTGGGACAGCCCCAGCATTTT.

In its sample, this clonotype was seen a few times. The chain uses TRBV29-1 and TRBJ2-1; TRBD2 aligns across 10 bases. J lost 4 bases, V lost 6 bases, and 6 bases had no gene match. Germline V gene data show CDR1 as SQVTM and CDR2 as ANQGSEA. This CDR3 is built from 14 residues. CDR3 loop: CSVGGLARYNEQFF. The CDR3 nucleotides read TGCAGCGTCGGGGGACTAGCGAGATACAATGAGCAGTTCTTC.

The V call is TRBV7-9, the J call TRBJ2-7; 9 bases fit TRBD1. The CDR3 consists of 14 residues. From germline, CDR1 is SEHNR and CDR2 FQNEAQ (reference sequence). Trimming removed 6 bases from V and 5 bases from J; junction bases left unmatched: 8. The DNA of the CDR3 is TGTGCCAGCAGACCCGGGACAGGGTTCAACGAGCAGTACTTC. Its translation is CASRPGTGFNEQYF.

The chain couples TRBV18 to TRBJ1-2; 7 bases are shared with TRBD1. J lost 4 bases, V lost 3 bases, and 8 bases had no gene match. The V gene's germline CDR1 is KGHSH and CDR2 LQKENI. The CDR3 loop spans 15 amino acids. CDR3 bases: TGTGCCAGCTCACCTGTCCAGGGGGGAAGCTATGGCTACACCTTC. It encodes CASSPVQGGSYGYTF.

This chain uses TRBV6-8 with TRBJ1-1, with a weak D call TRBD1 (5 bases). This CDR3 contains 13 residues. Trimming left V 0 bases short and J 8 bases short, with 10 bases between. Germline assignment: CDR1 MNHGY and CDR2 SAAAGT. This CDR3 reads CASSYSIWTEAFF. The CDR3 nucleotides read TGTGCCAGCAGTTACTCAATCTGGACAGAAGCTTTCTTT.

This chain uses TRBV12-3 or TRBV12-4 with TRBJ2-1; TRBD2 might be the D (6 bases). CDR3 length: 16 amino acids. Trimming cost V 3 bases and J 0 bases, with 12 bases left between them. CDR3 amino acids: CASSFWAGRSYNEQFF. The CDR3 DNA reads as TGTGCCAGCAGTTTTTGGGCGGGGCGCTCCTACAATGAGCAGTTCTTC.

The chain carries TRBV27 and TRBJ2-7; 7 bases agree with TRBD1. This CDR3 has 15 amino acids. The V gene's germline CDR1 is MNHEY and CDR2 SMNVEV (reference sequence). V shed 5 bases and J 0 bases; nucleotides not matched to a gene: 7. The CDR3 nucleotides read TGTGCCAGCAGTACAGGGGTCCCCCTCTCCTACGAGCAGTACTTC. It is translated as CASSTGVPLSYEQYF.

The gene calls are TRBV12-3 or TRBV12-4 and TRBJ1-2; 7 bases are shared with TRBD1. V shed 5 bases and J 0 bases; nucleotides not matched to a gene: 6. The CDR3 is 15 amino acids. The CDR3 DNA follows: TGTGCCAGCAGTGCCGGGACAGAAGCTAACTATGGCTACACCTTC. It translates to CASSAGTEANYGYTF.

The V and J genes are TRBV27 and TRBJ2-5; D tentatively fits TRBD1 or TRBD2 (6 bases each). The germline V gene encodes CDR1 MNHEY and CDR2 SMNVEV (reference sequence). V lost 9 bases and J 7 bases, leaving 27 bases between the germline ends. The CDR3 loop spans 16 amino acids. CDR3 region: CASGGGALAGGGTQYF. CDR3 nucleotides: TGTGCCAGTGGAGGAGGAGCTTTAGCCGGAGGGGGGACCCAGTACTTC.

This clonotype was seen only a few times. The DNA of the CDR3 is TGTGCCAGCAGCAGAGGACACCCTGAAGCTTTCTTT. As protein: CASSRGHPEAFF. The gene calls are TRBV7-8 and TRBJ1-1; TRBD1 is a possible D gene (5 bases). Trimming cost V 5 bases and J 6 bases, with 10 bases left between them. The CDR3 is made up of 12 amino acids. Germline V gene sequence: CDR1 SGHVS, CDR2 FQNEAQ.

J is TRBJ2-2 and V is TRBV7-9; D is unclear. The CDR3 length is 14 residues. Germline V gives CDR1 SEHNR, CDR2 FQNEAQ (reference sequence). Trimming stripped 1 base from V and 4 bases from J, with 7 bases between. CDR3: CASSLDFLTGELFF. Here the CDR3 DNA reads TGTGCCAGCAGCTTAGACTTTCTCACCGGGGAGCTGTTTTTT. Based on the CDR3 plus reference TRBV7-9 and TRBJ2-2, the full variable domain is DTGVSQNPRHKITKRGQNVTFRCDPISEHNRLYWYRQTLGQGPEFLTYFQNEAQLEKSRLLSDRFSAERPKGSFSTLEIQRTEQGDSAMYLCASSLDFLTGELFFGEGSRLTVL.

This clonotype was found a few times. This rearrangement joins TRBV7-2 to TRBJ2-7; no clear D gene. With 1 base removed from V and 3 bases from J, the gap between germline ends came to 7 bases. The length of the CDR3 is 13 residues. Germline CDR1 and CDR2: SGHTA and FQGNSA. The CDR3 is CASSLGTYYEQYF. In DNA form, the CDR3 reads TGTGCCAGCAGCTTAGGCACCTACTACGAGCAGTACTTC.

This clonotype was counted only a few times. The chain employs TRBV6-1 and TRBJ1-5; tentative D call: TRBD1 (5 bases). Trimming took 6 bases from V and 3 from J, leaving 18 bases between them. The CDR3 runs to 16 residues. Germline V CDR1 and CDR2: MNHNS, SASEGT. The CDR3 nucleotides are TGTGCCAGCAGCCCGCCCCGCACAGGTCTCAATCAGCCCCAGCATTTT. It encodes CASSPPRTGLNQPQHF.

CDR3 residues: CASSLGAALGQFF. CDR3 sequence (DNA): TGCGCCAGCAGCTTAGGGGCCGCCTTAGGTCAGTTCTTC. The chain uses TRBV5-1 and TRBJ2-1; D is perhaps TRBD1 (5 bases). CDR3 length equals 13 residues. Germline V CDR1 and CDR2: SGHRS, YFSETQ. Trimming removed 2 bases from V and 13 bases from J, with 16 bases in between.

This chain uses TRBV7-6 with TRBJ2-3; D unclear. This CDR3 comprises 12 residues. Germline V gene data show CDR1 as SGHVS and CDR2 as FNYEAQ. The germline V and J ends were trimmed by 4 bases and 14 bases, with 16 bases remaining between them. This CDR3 reads CASSSEISGLYF. The CDR3 DNA sequence: TGTGCCAGCAGCTCAGAGATTTCTGGCCTGTATTTT.

This clonotype was counted a few times. This chain links TRBV7-8 with TRBJ2-3; 12 nucleotides match TRBD2. The CDR3 is 15 amino acids. With 4 bases clipped from V and 6 bases from J, the junction kept 5 bases outside the gene matches. Germline CDR1 is SGHVS and CDR2 is FQNEAQ. The CDR3 nucleotides are TGTGCCAGCAGCTCCAGACTAGCGGGAGTGGATACGCAGTATTTT. Protein: CASSSRLAGVDTQYF.

The rearrangement links TRBV6-6 to TRBJ2-7; 9 nucleotides agree with TRBD1. CDR1 and CDR2 from the germline V gene are MNHNY and SVGAGI (reference sequence). The CDR3 loop spans 15 amino acids. Unmatched junction bases numbered 10, after V lost 7 bases and J lost 3 bases. CDR3 sequence reads: CASTQRQGGLYEQYF. CDR3 sequence (DNA): TGTGCCAGCACCCAAAGACAGGGGGGCCTCTACGAGCAGTACTTC.

CDR3 amino acids: CASSHRTGKFAEAFF. Written as DNA, the CDR3 is TGCGCCAGCAGCCATCGGACAGGGAAGTTCGCTGAAGCTTTCTTT. V usage is TRBV4-1 and J usage is TRBJ1-1; 8 bases agree with TRBD1. The CDR3 spans 15 residues. With 3 bases clipped from V and 6 bases from J, the junction kept 9 bases outside the gene matches. The germline V gene encodes CDR1 MGHRA and CDR2 YSYEKL.

V and J are TRBV11-2 and TRBJ2-1, with 12 bases aligning to TRBD2. Germline V lookup: CDR1 SGHAT, CDR2 FQNNGV. The CDR3 length is 16 residues. With V trimmed by 3 bases and J by 5 bases, 5 bases remained unmatched. The CDR3 DNA follows: TGTGCCAGCAGCTTCATGACTAGCGGGGGCCACAATGAGCAGTTCTTC. Protein sequence: CASSFMTSGGHNEQFF.